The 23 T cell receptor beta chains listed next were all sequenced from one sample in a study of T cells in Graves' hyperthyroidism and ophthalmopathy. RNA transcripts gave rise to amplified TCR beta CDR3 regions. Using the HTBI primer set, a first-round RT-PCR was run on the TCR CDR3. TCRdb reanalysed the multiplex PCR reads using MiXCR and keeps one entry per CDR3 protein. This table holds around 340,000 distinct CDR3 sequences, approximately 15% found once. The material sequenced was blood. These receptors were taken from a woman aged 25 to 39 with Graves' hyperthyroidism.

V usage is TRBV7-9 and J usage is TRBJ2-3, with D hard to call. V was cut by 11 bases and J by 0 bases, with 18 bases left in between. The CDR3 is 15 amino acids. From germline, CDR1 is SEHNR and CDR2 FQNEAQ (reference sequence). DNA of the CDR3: TGTGCCGCCATTCCCGGGTCGTCTAGCACAGATACGCAGTATTTT. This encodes CAAIPGSSSTDTQYF.

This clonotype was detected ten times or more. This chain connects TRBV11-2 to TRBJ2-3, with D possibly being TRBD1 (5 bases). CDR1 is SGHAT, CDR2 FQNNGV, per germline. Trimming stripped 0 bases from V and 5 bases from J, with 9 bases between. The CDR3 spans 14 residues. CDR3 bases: TGTGCCAGCAGCTTAGACAGGGTCGGAGATACGCAGTATTTT. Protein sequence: CASSLDRVGDTQYF.

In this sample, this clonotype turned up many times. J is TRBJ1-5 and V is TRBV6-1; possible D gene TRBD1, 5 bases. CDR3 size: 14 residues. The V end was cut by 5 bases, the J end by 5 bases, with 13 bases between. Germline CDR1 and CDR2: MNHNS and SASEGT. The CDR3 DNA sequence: TGTGCCAGCAGTTATAGAGGGACGCATCAGCCCCAGCATTTT. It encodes CASSYRGTHQPQHF.

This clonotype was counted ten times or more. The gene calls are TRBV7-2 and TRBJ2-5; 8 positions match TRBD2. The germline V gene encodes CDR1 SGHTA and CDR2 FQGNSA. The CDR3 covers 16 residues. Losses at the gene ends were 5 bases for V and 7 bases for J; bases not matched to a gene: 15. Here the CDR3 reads CASSPQAGARRGTQYF. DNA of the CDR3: TGTGCCAGCAGCCCCCAAGCGGGAGCGCGACGGGGGACCCAGTACTTC.

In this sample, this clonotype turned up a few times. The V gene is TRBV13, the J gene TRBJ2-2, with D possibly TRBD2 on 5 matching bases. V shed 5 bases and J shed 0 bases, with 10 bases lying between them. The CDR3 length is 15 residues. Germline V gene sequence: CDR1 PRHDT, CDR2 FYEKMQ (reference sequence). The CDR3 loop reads CASSIGIANTGELFF. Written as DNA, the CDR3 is TGTGCCAGCAGCATCGGGATCGCGAACACCGGGGAGCTGTTTTTT.

Written as DNA, the CDR3 is TGCAGTGCTAGAGATCCGTCACTACCTTCCTACGAGCAGTACTTC. This sequence encodes CSARDPSLPSYEQYF. The chain has TRBV20-1 and TRBJ2-7, with no clear D. Trimming removed 0 bases from V and 1 base from J, with 13 bases in between. The CDR3 is made up of 15 amino acids. Germline lookup yields CDR1 DFQATT and CDR2 SNEGSKA (reference sequence).

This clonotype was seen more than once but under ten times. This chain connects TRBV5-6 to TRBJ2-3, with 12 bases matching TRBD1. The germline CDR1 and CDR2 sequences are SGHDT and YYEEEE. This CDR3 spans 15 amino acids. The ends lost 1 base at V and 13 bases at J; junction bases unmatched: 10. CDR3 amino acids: CASSLQGQGATVEYF. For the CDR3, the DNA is TGTGCCAGCAGCTTGCAGGGACAGGGGGCCACAGTAGAGTATTTT.

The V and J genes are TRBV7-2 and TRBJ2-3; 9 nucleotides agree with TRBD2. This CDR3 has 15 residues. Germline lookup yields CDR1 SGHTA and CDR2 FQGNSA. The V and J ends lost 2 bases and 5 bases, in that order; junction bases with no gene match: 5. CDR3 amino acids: CASSLPREGLDTQYF. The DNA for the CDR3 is TGTGCCAGCAGCTTACCGCGGGAGGGCCTAGATACGCAGTATTTT.

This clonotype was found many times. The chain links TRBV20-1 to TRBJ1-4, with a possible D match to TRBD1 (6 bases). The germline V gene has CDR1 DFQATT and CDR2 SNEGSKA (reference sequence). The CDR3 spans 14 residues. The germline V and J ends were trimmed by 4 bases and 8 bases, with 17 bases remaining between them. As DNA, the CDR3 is TGCAGTGCTACCCACGGGGGCGCAGGGGAAAAACTGTTTTTT. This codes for CSATHGGAGEKLFF.

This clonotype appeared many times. CDR3 protein: CASSYEEAHQPQHF. The CDR3 bases are TGTGCCAGCAGTTACGAGGAGGCCCATCAGCCCCAGCATTTT. The J gene is TRBJ1-5, the V gene TRBV6-2 or TRBV6-3; D is uncertain. Germline CDR1 is MNHEY and CDR2 is SVGEGT. This CDR3 spans 14 amino acids. Deletions cut 2 bases from V and 5 bases from J, with 10 bases between.

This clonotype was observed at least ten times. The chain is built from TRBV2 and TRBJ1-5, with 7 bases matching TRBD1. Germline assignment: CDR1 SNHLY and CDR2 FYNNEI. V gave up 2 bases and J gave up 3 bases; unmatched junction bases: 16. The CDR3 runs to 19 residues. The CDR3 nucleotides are TGTGCCAGCAGTGAACGTAACATTCTGGACAGGACTACCAATCAGCCCCAGCATTTT. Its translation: CASSERNILDRTTNQPQHF.

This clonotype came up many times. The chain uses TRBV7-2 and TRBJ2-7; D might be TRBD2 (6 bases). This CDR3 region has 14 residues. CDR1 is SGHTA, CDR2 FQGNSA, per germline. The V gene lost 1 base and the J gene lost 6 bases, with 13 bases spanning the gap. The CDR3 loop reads CASSLGTAGGEQYF. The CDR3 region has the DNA TGTGCCAGCAGCTTAGGGACCGCCGGGGGCGAGCAGTACTTC.

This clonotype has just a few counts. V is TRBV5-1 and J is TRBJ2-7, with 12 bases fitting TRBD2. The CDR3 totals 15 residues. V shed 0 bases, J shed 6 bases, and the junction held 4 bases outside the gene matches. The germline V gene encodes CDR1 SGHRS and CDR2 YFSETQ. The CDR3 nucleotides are TGCGCCAGCAGCTTGGACCTAGCGGGAGGGGCCGAGCAGTACTTC. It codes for CASSLDLAGGAEQYF. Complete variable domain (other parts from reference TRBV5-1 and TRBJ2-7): KAGVTQTPRYLIKTRGQQVTLSCSPISGHRSVSWYQQTPGQGLQFLFEYFSETQRNKGNFPGRFSGRQFSNSRSEMNVSTLELGDSALYLCASSLDLAGGAEQYFGPGTRLTVT.

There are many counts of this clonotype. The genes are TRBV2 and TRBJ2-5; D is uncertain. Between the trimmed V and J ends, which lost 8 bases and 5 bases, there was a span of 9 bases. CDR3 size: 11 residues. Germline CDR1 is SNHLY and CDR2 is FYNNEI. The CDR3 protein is CASRRTETQYF. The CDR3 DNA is TGTGCCAGCCGGCGGACGGAGACCCAGTACTTC.

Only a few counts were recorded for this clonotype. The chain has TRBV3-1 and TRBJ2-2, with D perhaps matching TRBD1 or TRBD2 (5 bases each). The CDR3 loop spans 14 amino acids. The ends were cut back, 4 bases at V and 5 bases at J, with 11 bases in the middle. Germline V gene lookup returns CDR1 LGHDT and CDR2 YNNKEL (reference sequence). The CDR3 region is CASSRDHQTGELFF. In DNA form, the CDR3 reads TGTGCCAGCAGCCGGGACCATCAAACCGGGGAGCTGTTTTTT.

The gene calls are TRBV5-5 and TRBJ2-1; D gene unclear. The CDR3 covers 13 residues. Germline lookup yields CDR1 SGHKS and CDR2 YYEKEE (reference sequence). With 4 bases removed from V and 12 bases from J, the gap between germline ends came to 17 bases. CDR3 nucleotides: TGTGCCAGCAGCACGGACCAGCTGTATGGGCAGTTCTTC. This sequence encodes CASSTDQLYGQFF.

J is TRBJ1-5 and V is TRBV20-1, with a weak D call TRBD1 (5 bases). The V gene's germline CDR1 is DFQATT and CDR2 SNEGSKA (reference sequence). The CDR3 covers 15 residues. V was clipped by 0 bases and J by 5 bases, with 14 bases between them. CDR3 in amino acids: CSARERGGFDQPQHF. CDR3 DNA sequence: TGCAGTGCTAGAGAACGGGGGGGTTTTGATCAGCCCCAGCATTTT.

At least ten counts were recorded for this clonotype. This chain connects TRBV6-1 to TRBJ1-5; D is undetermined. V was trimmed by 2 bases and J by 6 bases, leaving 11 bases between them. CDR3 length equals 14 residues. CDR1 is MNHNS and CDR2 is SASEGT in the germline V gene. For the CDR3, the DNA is TGTGCCAGCAGTGAATCATGGGGATCTCAGCCCCAGCATTTT. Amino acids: CASSESWGSQPQHF.

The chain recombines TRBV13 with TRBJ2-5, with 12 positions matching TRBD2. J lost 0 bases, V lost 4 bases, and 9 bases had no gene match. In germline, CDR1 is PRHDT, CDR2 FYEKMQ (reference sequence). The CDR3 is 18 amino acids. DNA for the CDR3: TGTGCCAGCAGCTCGACTAGCGGGAGCCCAAAACACCAAGAGACCCAGTACTTC. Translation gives CASSSTSGSPKHQETQYF.

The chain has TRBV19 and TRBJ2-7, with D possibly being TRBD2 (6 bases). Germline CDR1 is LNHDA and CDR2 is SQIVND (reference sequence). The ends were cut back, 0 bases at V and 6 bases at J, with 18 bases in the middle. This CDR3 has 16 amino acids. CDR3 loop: CASSIDQGGRESEQYF. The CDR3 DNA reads TGTGCCAGTAGTATAGATCAAGGTGGACGGGAGAGCGAGCAGTACTTC.

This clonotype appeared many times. CDR3 DNA sequence: TGTGCCAGCAGTGAAAGGGGGCACCTTGGCTACACCTTC. It yields the protein CASSERGHLGYTF. The genes are TRBV2 and TRBJ1-2; TRBD1 matches at 7 bases. V gave up 2 bases and J gave up 7 bases; unmatched junction bases: 4. Germline-derived CDR1 and CDR2 are SNHLY and FYNNEI. CDR3 length equals 13 residues. Supplemented by reference TRBV2 and TRBJ1-2, the full variable domain reads EPEVTQTPSHQVTQMGQEVILRCVPISNHLYFYWYRQILGQKVEFLVSFYNNEISEKSEIFDDQFSVERPDGSNFTLKIRSTKLEDSAMYFCASSERGHLGYTFGSGTRLTVV.

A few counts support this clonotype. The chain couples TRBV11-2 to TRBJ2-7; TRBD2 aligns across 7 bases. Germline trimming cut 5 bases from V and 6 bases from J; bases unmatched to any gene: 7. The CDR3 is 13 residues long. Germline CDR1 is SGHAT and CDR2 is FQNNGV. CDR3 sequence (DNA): TGTGCCAGCAGCAGGTCGGGAGGCACCGAGCAGTACTTC. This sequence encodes CASSRSGGTEQYF.

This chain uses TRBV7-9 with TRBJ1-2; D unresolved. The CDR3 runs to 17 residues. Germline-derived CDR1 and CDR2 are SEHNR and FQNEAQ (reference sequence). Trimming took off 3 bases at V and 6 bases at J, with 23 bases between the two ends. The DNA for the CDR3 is TGTGCCAGCAGCTTCGGGTCGGCGGGGATGAAAAAGAATGGCTACACCTTC. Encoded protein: CASSFGSAGMKKNGYTF.